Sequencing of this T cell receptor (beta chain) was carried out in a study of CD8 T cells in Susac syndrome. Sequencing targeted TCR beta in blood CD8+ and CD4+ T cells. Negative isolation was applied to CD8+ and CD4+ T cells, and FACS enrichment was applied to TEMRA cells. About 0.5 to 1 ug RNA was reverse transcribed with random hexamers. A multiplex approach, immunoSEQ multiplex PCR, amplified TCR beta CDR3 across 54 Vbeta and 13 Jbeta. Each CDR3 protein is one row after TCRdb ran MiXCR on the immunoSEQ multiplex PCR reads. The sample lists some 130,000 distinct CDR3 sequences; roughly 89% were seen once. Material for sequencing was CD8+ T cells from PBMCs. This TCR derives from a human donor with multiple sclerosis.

CDR3 bases: TGTGCCAGCAGTTCTAGGGTGTTGGATACGCAGTATTTT. Protein sequence: CASSSRVLDTQYF. The rearrangement links TRBV7-9 to TRBJ2-3; D is undetermined. Trimming stripped 6 bases from V and 6 bases from J, with 13 bases between. The CDR3 loop spans 13 amino acids. Germline V gives CDR1 SEHNR, CDR2 FQNEAQ (reference sequence).